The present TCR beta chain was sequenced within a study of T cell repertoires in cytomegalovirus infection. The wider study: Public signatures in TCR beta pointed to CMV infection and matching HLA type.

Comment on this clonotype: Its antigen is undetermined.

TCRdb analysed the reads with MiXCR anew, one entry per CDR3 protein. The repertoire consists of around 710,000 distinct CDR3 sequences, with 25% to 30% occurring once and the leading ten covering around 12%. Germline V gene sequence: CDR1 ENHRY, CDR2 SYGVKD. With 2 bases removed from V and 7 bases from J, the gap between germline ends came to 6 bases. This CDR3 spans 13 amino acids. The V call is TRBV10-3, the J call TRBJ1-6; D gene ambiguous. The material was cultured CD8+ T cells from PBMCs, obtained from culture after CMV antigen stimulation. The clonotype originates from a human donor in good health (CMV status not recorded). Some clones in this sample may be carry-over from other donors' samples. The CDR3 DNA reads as TGTGCCATCAGTGAGACAGTAAATTCACCCCTCCACTTT. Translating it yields CAISETVNSPLHF.